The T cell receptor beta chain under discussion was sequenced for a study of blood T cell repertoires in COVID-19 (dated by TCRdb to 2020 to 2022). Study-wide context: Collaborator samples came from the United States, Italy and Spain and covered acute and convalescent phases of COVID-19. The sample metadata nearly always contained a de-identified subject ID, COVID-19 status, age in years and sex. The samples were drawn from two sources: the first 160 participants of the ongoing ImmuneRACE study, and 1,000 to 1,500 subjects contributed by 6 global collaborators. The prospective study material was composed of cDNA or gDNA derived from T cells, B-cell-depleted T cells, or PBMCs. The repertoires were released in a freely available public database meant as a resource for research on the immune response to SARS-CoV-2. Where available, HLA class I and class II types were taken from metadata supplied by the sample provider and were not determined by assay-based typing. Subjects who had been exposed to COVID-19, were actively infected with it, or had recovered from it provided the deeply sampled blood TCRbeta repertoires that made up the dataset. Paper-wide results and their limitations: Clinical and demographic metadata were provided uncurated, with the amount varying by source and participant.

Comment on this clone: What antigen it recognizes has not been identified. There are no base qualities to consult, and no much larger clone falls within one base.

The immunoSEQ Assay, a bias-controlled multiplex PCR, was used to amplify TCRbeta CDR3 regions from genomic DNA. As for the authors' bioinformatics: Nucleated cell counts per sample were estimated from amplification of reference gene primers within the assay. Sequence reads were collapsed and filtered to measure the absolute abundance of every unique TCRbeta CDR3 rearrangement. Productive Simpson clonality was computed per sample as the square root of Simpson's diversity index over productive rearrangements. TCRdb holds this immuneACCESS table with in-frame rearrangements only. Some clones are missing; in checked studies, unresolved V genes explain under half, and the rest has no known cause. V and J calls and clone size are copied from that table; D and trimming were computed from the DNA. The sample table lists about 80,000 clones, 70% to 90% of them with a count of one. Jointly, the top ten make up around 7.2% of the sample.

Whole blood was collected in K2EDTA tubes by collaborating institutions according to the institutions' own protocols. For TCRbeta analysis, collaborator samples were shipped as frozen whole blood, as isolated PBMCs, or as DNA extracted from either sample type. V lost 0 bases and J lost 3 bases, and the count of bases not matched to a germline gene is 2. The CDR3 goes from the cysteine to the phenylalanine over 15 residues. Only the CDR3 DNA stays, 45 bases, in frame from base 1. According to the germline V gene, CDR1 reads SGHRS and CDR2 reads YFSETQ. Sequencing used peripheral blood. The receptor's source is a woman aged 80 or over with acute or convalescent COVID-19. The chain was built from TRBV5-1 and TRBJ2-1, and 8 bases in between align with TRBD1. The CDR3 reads CASSLGTGIYNEQFF. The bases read TGCGCCAGCAGCTTGGGGACAGGGATCTACAATGAGCAGTTCTTC. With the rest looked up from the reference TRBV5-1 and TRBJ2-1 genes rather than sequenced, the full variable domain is KAGVTQTPRYLIKTRGQQVTLSCSPISGHRSVSWYQQTPGQGLQFLFEYFSETQRNKGNFPGRFSGRQFSNSRSEMNVSTLELGDSALYLCASSLGTGIYNEQFFGPGTRLTVL.